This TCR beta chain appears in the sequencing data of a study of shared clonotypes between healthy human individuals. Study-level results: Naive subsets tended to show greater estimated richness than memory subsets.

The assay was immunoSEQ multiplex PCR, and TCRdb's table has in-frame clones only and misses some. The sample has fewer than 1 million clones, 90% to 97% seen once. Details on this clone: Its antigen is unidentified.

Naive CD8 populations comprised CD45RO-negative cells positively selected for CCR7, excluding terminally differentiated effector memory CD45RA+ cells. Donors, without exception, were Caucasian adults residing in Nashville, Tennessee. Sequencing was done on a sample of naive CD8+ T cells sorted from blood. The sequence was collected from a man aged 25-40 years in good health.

CDR3 amino acids: CASSTRAVPYNEQFF. CDR3 in DNA: TGTGCCAGCAGTACTAGGGCCGTCCCCTACAATGAGCAGTTCTTC. J is TRBJ2-1 and V is TRBV27, with D maybe TRBD2 (5 bases). Germline values: CDR1 MNHEY, CDR2 SMNVEV (reference sequence). With 5 bases removed from V and 2 bases from J, the gap between germline ends came to 13 bases. The CDR3 is 15 amino acids.